This T cell receptor (beta chain) was retrieved from a study of neurological immune-mediated disorders. TCRdb fed the 5' RACE reads into MiXCR, producing one record per CDR3 protein. The data show about 95,000 distinct CDR3 sequences, with roughly 3.5% seen just once and 5% to 6.5% held by the top ten. The germline CDR1 and CDR2 sequences are SGHRS and YFSETQ. The CDR3 runs to 14 residues. Trimming stripped 6 bases from V and 1 base from J, with 13 bases between. The study, taken as a whole, reports: Clinical and MRI features did not associate with the cluster found in multiple sclerosis patients. Phylogenetic analysis grouped 18 of 34 multiple sclerosis patients' repertoires together, suggesting a possible repertoire signature. Falling below healthy controls, multiple sclerosis showed the least TCR clonal expansion, while HTLV-1-associated myelopathy showed the most.

This clonotype has at least ten counts. As yet, its antigen is unknown. The TCR comes from a woman in her late teens or twenties with multiple sclerosis. The chain uses TRBV5-1 and TRBJ1-1; D not resolved. The sequenced material came from PBMCs. The chain's CDR3 is CASIIAPGNTEAFF. CDR3 DNA: TGCGCCAGCATCATCGCCCCGGGGAACACTGAAGCTTTCTTT. Looking up the rest from reference TRBV5-1 and TRBJ1-1 gives the full variable domain: KAGVTQTPRYLIKTRGQQVTLSCSPISGHRSVSWYQQTPGQGLQFLFEYFSETQRNKGNFPGRFSGRQFSNSRSEMNVSTLELGDSALYLCASIIAPGNTEAFFGQGTRLTVV.